These 8 T cell receptor beta chains were all obtained from the same sample, sequenced in a study of T cells expressing NK-cell markers. After re-calling the 5' RACE reads, TCRdb lists one entry per CDR3 protein, DNA absent. This sample's table has fewer than 550,000 distinct CDR3 sequences. Sequencing was performed on blood T cells: a sorted CD56 or NKG2C T cell subset, CD4+ or CD8+ T cells, or bulk PBMC T cells (not recorded which). The receptors here all came from a woman in her forties or fifties in good health.

The V and J genes are TRBV3-1 and TRBJ2-1. Germline CDR1 is LGHDT and CDR2 is YNNKEL (reference sequence). CDR3 length: 14 amino acids. Here the CDR3 reads CASSQELLYNEQFF.

This rearrangement joins TRBV9 to TRBJ2-5. The CDR3 contains 14 residues. CDR1 is SGDLS and CDR2 is YYNGEE in the germline V gene. The CDR3 sequence is CASSGQGPGETQYF.

The chain combines TRBV27 with TRBJ1-1; TCRdb calls TRBD1, which cannot be checked without DNA. The CDR3 consists of 13 residues. Germline V gene lookup returns CDR1 MNHEY and CDR2 SMNVEV (reference sequence). This chain's CDR3 is CASRPRQGTVAFF.

V is TRBV7-8 and J is TRBJ2-5; lacking DNA, the TRBD1 call made by TCRdb goes unchecked. This CDR3 spans 14 amino acids. Germline CDR1 SGHVS, CDR2 FQNEAQ. CDR3 residues: CASSRGDNQETQYF.

The chain uses TRBV24-1 and TRBJ1-5; lacking DNA, the TRBD1 call made by TCRdb goes unchecked. This CDR3 contains 15 residues. The V gene's germline CDR1 is KGHDR and CDR2 SFDVKD. The CDR3 is CATADRGMKNQPQHF.

The chain is built from TRBV5-5 and TRBJ1-2; TCRdb returns TRBD1, unconfirmable since there is no DNA. Germline V gene lookup returns CDR1 SGHKS and CDR2 YYEKEE (reference sequence). CDR3 length: 16 residues. CDR3 sequence: CASSPNSGAQFLGYTF.

The genes are TRBV7-9 and TRBJ1-6. The germline gives CDR1 SEHNR, CDR2 FQNEAQ (reference sequence). The CDR3 loop spans 12 amino acids. This chain's CDR3 is CASTSAGSPLHF. The full variable domain, in which reference TRBV7-9 and TRBJ1-6 provide the parts outside the CDR3, is DTGVSQNPRHKITKRGQNVTFRCDPISEHNRLYWYRQTLGQGPEFLTYFQNEAQLEKSRLLSDRFSAERPKGSFSTLEIQRTEQGDSAMYLCASTSAGSPLHFGNGTRLTVT.

This chain connects TRBV5-1 to TRBJ2-1; absent DNA, TCRdb's TRBD2 call cannot be checked. The CDR3 spans 15 residues. The V gene's germline CDR1 is SGHRS and CDR2 YFSETQ. CDR3 residues: CASSLTSFVGNEQFF.